The TCR beta chain described here comes from a study of CD8 T cells in ankylosing spondylitis. Whole-study results and caveats: Within ankylosing spondylitis blood, a TCR beta motif made up of seven to nine highly homologous variants appeared to be characteristic.

V was clipped by 6 bases and J by 5 bases; unmatched bases: 12. From germline, CDR1 is SQVTM and CDR2 ANQGSEA. This CDR3 has 15 residues. For TCR beta, libraries came from quantitative 5'-RACE with molecular barcodes. TCRdb reprocessed the 5' RACE reads with MiXCR, giving one entry per CDR3 protein. The sample has approximately 400,000 distinct CDR3 sequences; roughly a quarter are singletons. There are a few counts of this clonotype. Its antigen is currently unknown. The TCR sequence derives from a male donor with ankylosing spondylitis. The rearrangement links TRBV29-1 to TRBJ1-5, with 8 bases matching TRBD1. Source material: blood, either unsorted or a sorted T cell fraction (not recorded which). DNA for the CDR3: TGCAGCGTCACTACGACGACAGGGGTGGATCAGCCCCAGCATTTT. Translating it yields CSVTTTTGVDQPQHF.